This TCR beta chain was sequenced during a study of blood T cell repertoires in COVID-19. Study-wide context: Sources were T cells, B-cell-depleted T cells, or PBMCs; the material itself was cDNA or gDNA.

Only in-frame clones appear in the TCRdb table, and some are missing; sequencing was by immunoSEQ multiplex PCR. In the table there are 200,000 to 250,000 clones, about 90% of which are singletons. V was shortened by 5 bases and J by 0 bases, with 7 bases between the two germline ends. The CDR3 contains 13 residues. Germline CDR1 SQVTM, CDR2 ANQGSEA. V is TRBV29-1 and J is TRBJ1-4; D is ambiguous. The sequencing input was PBMCs or T cells enriched from blood (not recorded which). The receptor was derived from a man aged 50 to 59 who had been exposed to COVID-19. CDR3 region: CSVILPTNEKLFF. CDR3 DNA sequence: TGCAGCGTTATCCTTCCAACTAATGAAAAACTGTTTTTT. Supplemented by reference TRBV29-1 and TRBJ1-4, the full variable domain reads SAVISQKPSRDICQRGTSLTIQCQVDSQVTMMFWYRQQPGQSLTLIATANQGSEATYESGFVIDKFPISRPNLTFSTLTVSNMSPEDSSIYLCSVILPTNEKLFFGSGTQLSVL.